These 12 T cell receptor beta chains share one sample of origin, sequenced in a study of cytomegalovirus exposure and HLA in healthy donors (TCRdb year 2017). The library was prepared using the immunoSEQ multiplex PCR assay. For the multiplex PCR, a mixture combining 60 forward primers for TCR Vbeta segments and 13 reverse primers for TCR Jbeta segments was used. The clones in this table, taken by TCRdb from immuneACCESS, are in-frame only. Not every clone is retained; where verified, under half of the shortfall comes from an unresolved V gene, and the cause of the rest is unknown. The sample's table lists a count of just over 150,000 clones. The ten largest make up 2.1% of the sample. The specimen was PBMCs. Every receptor here comes from a man between 25 and 39 years old in good health and CMV-seronegative.

The V gene is TRBV6-5, the J gene TRBJ2-3, with 7 positions matching TRBD1. This CDR3 comprises 15 residues. In germline, CDR1 is MNHEY, CDR2 SVGAGI. Trimming took 4 bases from V and 2 from J; bases not matched to a gene: 6. In DNA, the CDR3 is TGTGCCAGCAGTTTGATGGGACAGCTCACAGATACGCAGTATTTT. Amino acid sequence: CASSLMGQLTDTQYF.

The chain joins TRBV5-1 to TRBJ1-1; 10 nucleotides align to TRBD1. The germline gives CDR1 SGHRS, CDR2 YFSETQ. V shed 4 bases, J shed 0 bases, and the junction held 6 bases outside the gene matches. This CDR3 comprises 16 residues. The DNA of the CDR3 is TGCGCCAGCAGCCCCGGACAGGGGGGTATGAACACTGAAGCTTTCTTT. Translated, it gives CASSPGQGGMNTEAFF.

The chain links TRBV19 to TRBJ1-1, with 7 bases aligning to TRBD1. This CDR3 region has 13 residues. V gave up 4 bases and J gave up 1 base; unmatched junction bases: 0. CDR1 LNHDA and CDR2 SQIVND come from the germline V gene (reference sequence). The chain's CDR3 is CASSRTGNTEAFF. For the CDR3, the DNA is TGTGCCAGTAGTAGGACAGGGAACACTGAAGCTTTCTTT.

The chain joins TRBV5-1 to TRBJ1-3, with D possibly TRBD1 on 5 matching bases. CDR3 length: 14 residues. V was pared by 4 bases and J by 1 base, with 9 bases between. Germline V gene data show CDR1 as SGHRS and CDR2 as YFSETQ. This chain's CDR3 is CASSTQASGNTIYF. In DNA form, the CDR3 reads TGCGCCAGCAGCACACAGGCGTCTGGAAACACCATATATTTT.

The rearrangement links TRBV11-2 to TRBJ1-3; D is unclear. V lost 5 bases, J lost 3 bases, and 17 bases lay in between. This CDR3 is 16 amino acids long. Germline V CDR1 and CDR2: SGHAT, FQNNGV. The CDR3 reads CASSPKGGIGGNTIYF. The CDR3 DNA is TGTGCCAGCAGCCCTAAGGGAGGGATCGGTGGAAACACCATATATTTT.

The chain is built from TRBV11-2 and TRBJ2-3; 7 bases align to TRBD1. After removal of 1 base from V and 2 bases from J, the junction contained 6 bases not matched to a gene. In germline, CDR1 is SGHAT, CDR2 FQNNGV. This CDR3 spans 16 amino acids. The CDR3, as DNA: TGTGCCAGCAGCTTAGTACAGGGGCGGGTCACAGATACGCAGTATTTT. It encodes CASSLVQGRVTDTQYF.

J is TRBJ1-1 and V is TRBV5-1, with 8 bases aligning to TRBD1. Germline V gene lookup returns CDR1 SGHRS and CDR2 YFSETQ. V was pared by 0 bases and J by 1 base, with 5 bases of the junction left unmatched. The CDR3 covers 16 residues. In nucleotides, the CDR3 is TGCGCCAGCAGCTTGGCCCTGGGACAGGCGAACACTGAAGCTTTCTTT. As protein: CASSLALGQANTEAFF.

The J gene is TRBJ2-3, the V gene TRBV27; D perhaps matches TRBD1 (6 bases). The CDR3 runs 15 residues. Looked up from germline, CDR1 is MNHEY and CDR2 is SMNVEV (reference sequence). Trimming pared 7 bases from V and 1 base from J, leaving 15 bases between. The CDR3 reads CASNPLNRGTDTQYF. CDR3 nucleotide sequence: TGTGCCAGCAACCCCCTCAACAGGGGCACAGATACGCAGTATTTT.

V is TRBV7-8 and J is TRBJ1-6; D remains ambiguous. The V and J ends lost 4 bases and 7 bases respectively, with 8 bases between them. CDR3 length: 13 residues. The germline V gene encodes CDR1 SGHVS and CDR2 FQNEAQ. The CDR3 loop is CASSSGANSPLHF. CDR3 DNA: TGTGCCAGCAGCTCTGGAGCGAATTCACCCCTCCACTTT. The complete variable domain, with remaining parts taken from reference TRBV7-8 and TRBJ1-6, reads GAGVSQSPRYKVAKRGQDVALRCDPISGHVSLFWYQQALGQGPEFLTYFQNEAQLDKSGLPSDRFFAERPEGSVSTLKIQRTQQEDSAVYLCASSSGANSPLHFGNGTRLTVT.

The rearrangement uses TRBV28 and TRBJ2-7; possible D gene TRBD2, 5 bases. Germline V gene data show CDR1 as MDHEN and CDR2 as SYDVKM. Trimming shortened V by 3 bases and J by 1 base, and 13 bases separated the two germline ends. The CDR3 spans 15 residues. In DNA form, the CDR3 reads TGTGCCAGCAGTTTCCCCCAAAGCGGATCCTACGAGCAGTACTTC. Its translation: CASSFPQSGSYEQYF.

This rearrangement joins TRBV29-1 to TRBJ1-1; TRBD1 aligns across 7 bases. V was pared by 0 bases and J by 4 bases, with 5 bases of the junction left unmatched. This CDR3 comprises 14 residues. Germline CDR1 reads SQVTM; CDR2 reads ANQGSEA. CDR3 sequence: CSVEDRGGTTEAFF. The CDR3 nucleotides are TGCAGCGTTGAAGATCGAGGGGGCACCACTGAAGCTTTCTTT.

The chain has TRBV10-3 and TRBJ1-1; D ambiguous. Germline V gene lookup returns CDR1 ENHRY and CDR2 SYGVKD. The V gene lost 6 bases and the J gene lost 3 bases, with 11 bases spanning the gap. The CDR3 is 13 amino acids. The CDR3 loop reads CAISPEVYTEAFF. The CDR3 DNA reads TGTGCCATCAGCCCCGAGGTTTACACTGAAGCTTTCTTT.